The T cell receptor beta chain under discussion was sequenced for a study of blood T cell repertoires in COVID-19 (dated by TCRdb to the early 2020s). At the level of the whole study: Samples covering the acute and convalescent phases of COVID-19 were provided by collaborators in the United States, Italy and Spain. The material from the prospective study consisted of cDNA or gDNA derived from T cells, B-cell-depleted T cells, or PBMCs. Deeply sampled blood TCRbeta repertoires from subjects exposed to, actively infected with, or recovered from COVID-19 were included in the dataset. A freely available public database, intended as a resource for researchers studying the immune response to SARS-CoV-2, is where the repertoires were released. The samples were drawn from the first 160 participants of the ongoing ImmuneRACE study and from 1,254 subjects provided by 6 global collaborators. A de-identified subject ID, COVID-19 status, age in years and sex were almost always included in the sample metadata. HLA class I and class II types, where available, came from metadata supplied by the sample provider rather than from assay-based typing.

From the cysteine through the phenylalanine, the CDR3 covers 15 amino acids. Solely the CDR3 DNA is kept, with 45 bases framed from the first base. V drops 3 bases and J drops 5 bases, leaving 14 bases in between. CDR1 and CDR2 are read off the germline V gene as ENHRY and SYGVKD. Each collaborating institution followed its own protocols to collect whole blood in K2EDTA tubes. For TCRbeta analysis, collaborator samples were shipped as frozen whole blood, as isolated PBMCs, or as DNA extracted from either sample type. TCRbeta CDR3 regions were amplified from genomic DNA by means of the immunoSEQ Assay, a bias-controlled multiplex PCR. Concerning the study's data processing: Within the assay, amplification of reference gene primers was used to estimate how many nucleated cells each sample contained. Sequence reads were collapsed and filtered to measure the absolute abundance of every unique TCRbeta CDR3 rearrangement. For each sample, productive Simpson clonality was calculated by taking the square root of Simpson's diversity index across productive rearrangements. The immuneACCESS repertoire file appears here via TCRdb, limited to in-frame rearrangements. These files lack a portion of the clones; in checked studies, under half of the deficit traces to unresolved V genes, and the cause of the others is not known. V, J and clone size are those of that table, while D and trimming were read from the DNA. The sample profile shows tens of thousands of clones; 70% to 90% of them were found once. Jointly, the top ten make up 15% to 20% of the sample.

A note on this clone: What this receptor recognizes is not known. Base qualities are not recorded, but no much larger clone differs from it by a single base.

Study-wide conclusions, independent of this receptor: Clinical and demographic metadata were provided uncurated, with the amount varying by source and participant.

The chain couples TRBV10-3 to TRBJ2-1, and possibly TRBD1, on 7 matching bases. Sequences were obtained from peripheral blood. This receptor was taken from a human donor in a cohort sampled during active COVID-19. DNA sequence: TGTGCCATCAGTGACCCTCCAGGGGGGCACAATGAGCAGTTCTTC. This is translated as CAISDPPGGHNEQFF.